This TCR beta chain was documented in a study of beta chain features in type 1 diabetes. This clone was found a few times. Its specificity is unknown. This CDR3 region has 17 residues. Germline loops: CDR1 SGHNT, CDR2 YENEEA. Germline trimming cut 3 bases from V and 3 bases from J; bases unmatched to any gene: 11. The sequenced template was cDNA made from the entire isolated RNA. The table came from immunoSEQ multiplex PCR; TCRdb's copy has only in-frame clones and leaves some out. The profile shows hundreds of thousands of clones, over 13% of them singletons. Study-level findings and limits: There was a moderate but significant shortening of TCRB CDR3s in all four CD4+ subsets of Type 1 diabetes patients.

The sequence came from a man younger than 30 with type 1 diabetes. Sequenced material: naive CD4+ T cells from blood. The chain uses TRBV11-3 and TRBJ2-1, with 7 bases that match TRBD2. This chain's CDR3 is CASSLSMSGIGYNEQFF. The CDR3 DNA is TGTGCCAGCAGCTTGTCCATGAGCGGGATAGGCTACAATGAGCAGTTCTTC.